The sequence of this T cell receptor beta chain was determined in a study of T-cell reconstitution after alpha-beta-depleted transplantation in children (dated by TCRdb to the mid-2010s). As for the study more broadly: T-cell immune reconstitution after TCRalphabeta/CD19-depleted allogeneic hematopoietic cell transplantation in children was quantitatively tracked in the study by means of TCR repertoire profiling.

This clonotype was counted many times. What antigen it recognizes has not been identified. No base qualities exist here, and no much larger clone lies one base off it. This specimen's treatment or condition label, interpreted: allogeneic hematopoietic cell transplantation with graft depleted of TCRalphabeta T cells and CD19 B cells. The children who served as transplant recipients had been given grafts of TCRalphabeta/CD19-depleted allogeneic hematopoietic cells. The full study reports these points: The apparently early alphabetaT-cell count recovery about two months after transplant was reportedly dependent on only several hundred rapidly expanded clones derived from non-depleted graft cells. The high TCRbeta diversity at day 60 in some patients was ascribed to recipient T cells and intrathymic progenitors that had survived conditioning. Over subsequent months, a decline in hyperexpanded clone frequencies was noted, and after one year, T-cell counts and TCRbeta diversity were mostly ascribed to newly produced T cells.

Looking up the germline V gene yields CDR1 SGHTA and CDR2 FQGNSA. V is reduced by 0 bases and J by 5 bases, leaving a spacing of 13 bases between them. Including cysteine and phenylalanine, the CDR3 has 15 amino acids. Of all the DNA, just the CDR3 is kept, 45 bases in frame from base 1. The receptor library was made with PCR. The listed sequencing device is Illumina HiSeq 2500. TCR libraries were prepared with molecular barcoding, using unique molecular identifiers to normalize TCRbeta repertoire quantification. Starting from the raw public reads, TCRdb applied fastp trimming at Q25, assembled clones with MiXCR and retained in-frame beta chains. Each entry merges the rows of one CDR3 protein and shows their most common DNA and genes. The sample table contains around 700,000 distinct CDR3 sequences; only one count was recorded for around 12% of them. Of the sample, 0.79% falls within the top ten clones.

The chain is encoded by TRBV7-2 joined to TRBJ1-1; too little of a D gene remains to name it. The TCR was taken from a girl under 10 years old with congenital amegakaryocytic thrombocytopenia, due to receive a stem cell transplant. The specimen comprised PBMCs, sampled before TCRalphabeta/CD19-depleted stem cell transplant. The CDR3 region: CASSLATTWDTEAFF. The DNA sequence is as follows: TGTGCCAGCAGCTTAGCTACGACTTGGGATACTGAAGCTTTCTTT.